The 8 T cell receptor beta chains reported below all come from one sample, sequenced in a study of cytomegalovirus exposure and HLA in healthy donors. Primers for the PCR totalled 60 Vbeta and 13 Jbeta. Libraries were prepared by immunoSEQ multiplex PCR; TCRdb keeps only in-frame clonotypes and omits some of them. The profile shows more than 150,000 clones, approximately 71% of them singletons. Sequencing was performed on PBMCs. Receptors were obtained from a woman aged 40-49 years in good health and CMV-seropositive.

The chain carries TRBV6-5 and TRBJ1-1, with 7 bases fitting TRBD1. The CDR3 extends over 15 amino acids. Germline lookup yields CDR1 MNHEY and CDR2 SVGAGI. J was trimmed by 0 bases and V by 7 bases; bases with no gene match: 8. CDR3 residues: CASKGWGQMNTEAFF. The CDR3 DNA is TGTGCCAGCAAGGGATGGGGACAGATGAACACTGAAGCTTTCTTT.

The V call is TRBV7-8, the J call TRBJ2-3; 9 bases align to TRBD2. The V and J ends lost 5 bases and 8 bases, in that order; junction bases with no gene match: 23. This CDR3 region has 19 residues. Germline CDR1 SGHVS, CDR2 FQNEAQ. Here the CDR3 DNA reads TGTGCCAGCAGCGCTCCGGGGGTAAAAGGGGCGGGAGGGCCCCGTACGCAGTATTTT. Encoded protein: CASSAPGVKGAGGPRTQYF.

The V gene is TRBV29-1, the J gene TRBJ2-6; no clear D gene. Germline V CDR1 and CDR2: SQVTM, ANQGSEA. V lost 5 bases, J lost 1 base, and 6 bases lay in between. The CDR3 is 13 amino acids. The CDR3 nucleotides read TGCAGCGTTTCCCCATCTGGGGCCAACGTCCTGACTTTC. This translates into CSVSPSGANVLTF.

CDR3 nucleotides: TGTGCCATCAGTGAGGGCGGCAGAGAGACCCAAGAGACCCAGTACTTC. It is translated as CAISEGGRETQETQYF. The rearrangement links TRBV10-3 to TRBJ2-5; D gene unclear. Trimming took off 2 bases at V and 1 base at J, with 14 bases between the two ends. This CDR3 is built from 16 residues. CDR1 ENHRY and CDR2 SYGVKD come from the germline V gene.

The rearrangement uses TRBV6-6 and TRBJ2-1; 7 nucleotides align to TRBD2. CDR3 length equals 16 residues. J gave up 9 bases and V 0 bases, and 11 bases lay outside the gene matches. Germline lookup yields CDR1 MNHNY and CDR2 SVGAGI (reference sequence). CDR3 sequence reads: CASSYSTGTTAGEQFF. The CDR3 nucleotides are TGTGCCAGCAGTTACTCAACGGGGACTACGGCTGGTGAGCAGTTCTTC.

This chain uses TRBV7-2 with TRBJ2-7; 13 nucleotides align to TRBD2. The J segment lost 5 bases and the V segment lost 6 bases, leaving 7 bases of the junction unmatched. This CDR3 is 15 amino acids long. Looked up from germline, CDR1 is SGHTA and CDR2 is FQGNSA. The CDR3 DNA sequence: TGTGCCAGCAGTAGTGCCGGACTAGCGGGAGACGAGCAGTACTTC. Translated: CASSSAGLAGDEQYF.

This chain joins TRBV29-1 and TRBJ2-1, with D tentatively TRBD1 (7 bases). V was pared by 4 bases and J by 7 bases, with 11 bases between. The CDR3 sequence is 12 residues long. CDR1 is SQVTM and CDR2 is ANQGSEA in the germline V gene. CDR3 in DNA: TGCAGCGTTGCCAGGGGGGCGAATGAGCAGTTCTTC. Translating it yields CSVARGANEQFF.

The CDR3 loop reads CASSPPGQGAMNTEAFF. DNA of the CDR3: TGTGCCAGCAGCCCCCCGGGACAGGGGGCTATGAACACTGAAGCTTTCTTT. The chain employs TRBV7-9 and TRBJ1-1; 12 nucleotides match TRBD1. Per the germline V gene, CDR1 is SEHNR and CDR2 is FQNEAQ (reference sequence). The CDR3 is 17 amino acids. J lost 0 bases, V lost 5 bases, and 7 bases had no gene match.